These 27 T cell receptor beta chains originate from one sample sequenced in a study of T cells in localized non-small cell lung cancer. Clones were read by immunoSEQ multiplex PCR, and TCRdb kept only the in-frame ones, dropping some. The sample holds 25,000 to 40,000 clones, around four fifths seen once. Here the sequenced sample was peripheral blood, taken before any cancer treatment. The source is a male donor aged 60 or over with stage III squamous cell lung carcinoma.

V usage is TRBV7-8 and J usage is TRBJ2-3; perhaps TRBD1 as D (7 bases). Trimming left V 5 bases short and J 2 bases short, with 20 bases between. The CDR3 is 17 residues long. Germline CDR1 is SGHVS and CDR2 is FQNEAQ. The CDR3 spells CASSPRGLASSTDTQYF. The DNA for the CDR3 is TGTGCCAGCAGCCCGAGGGGGCTAGCGTCCTCCACAGATACGCAGTATTTT. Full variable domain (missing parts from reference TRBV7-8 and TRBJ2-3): GAGVSQSPRYKVAKRGQDVALRCDPISGHVSLFWYQQALGQGPEFLTYFQNEAQLDKSGLPSDRFFAERPEGSVSTLKIQRTQQEDSAVYLCASSPRGLASSTDTQYFGPGTRLTVL.

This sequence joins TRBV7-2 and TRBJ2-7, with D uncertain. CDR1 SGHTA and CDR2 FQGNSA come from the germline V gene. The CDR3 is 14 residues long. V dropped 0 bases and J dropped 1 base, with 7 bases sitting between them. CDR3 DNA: TGTGCCAGCAGCTTAGCCATCTTTTCCTACGAGCAGTACTTC. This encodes CASSLAIFSYEQYF.

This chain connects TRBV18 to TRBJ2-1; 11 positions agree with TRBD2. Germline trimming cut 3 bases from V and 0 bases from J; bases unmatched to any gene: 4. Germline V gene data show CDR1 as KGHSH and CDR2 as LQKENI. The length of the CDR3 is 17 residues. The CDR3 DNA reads TGTGCCAGCTCACCGCCTAGCGGGGGGTTCTCCTACAATGAGCAGTTCTTC. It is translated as CASSPPSGGFSYNEQFF.

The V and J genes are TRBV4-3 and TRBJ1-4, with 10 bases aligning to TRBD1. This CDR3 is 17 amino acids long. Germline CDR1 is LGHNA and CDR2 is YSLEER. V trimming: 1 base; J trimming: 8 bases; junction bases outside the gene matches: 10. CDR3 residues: CASSQVAGDRGGEKLFF. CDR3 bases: TGCGCCAGCAGCCAAGTCGCGGGGGACAGGGGTGGAGAAAAACTGTTTTTT.

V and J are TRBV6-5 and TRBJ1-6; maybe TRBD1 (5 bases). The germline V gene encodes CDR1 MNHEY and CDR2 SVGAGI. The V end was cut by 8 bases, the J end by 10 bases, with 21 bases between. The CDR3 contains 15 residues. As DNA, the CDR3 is TGTGCCAGCGGAACCGGGGCGGGAGGGTTGTCACCCCTCCACTTT. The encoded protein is CASGTGAGGLSPLHF.

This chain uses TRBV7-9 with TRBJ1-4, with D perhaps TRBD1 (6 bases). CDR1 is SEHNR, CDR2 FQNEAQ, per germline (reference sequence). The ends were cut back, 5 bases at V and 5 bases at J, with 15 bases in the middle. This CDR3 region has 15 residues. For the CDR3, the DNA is TGTGCCAGCAGCCCTCAACAGGGTTGGAATGAAAAACTGTTTTTT. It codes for CASSPQQGWNEKLFF.

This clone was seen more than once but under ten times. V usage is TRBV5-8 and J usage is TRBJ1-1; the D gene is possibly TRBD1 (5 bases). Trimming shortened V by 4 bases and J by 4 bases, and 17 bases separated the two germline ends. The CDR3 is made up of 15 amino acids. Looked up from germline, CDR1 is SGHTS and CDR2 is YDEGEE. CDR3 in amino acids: CASSGAFRTGTEAFF. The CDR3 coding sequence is TGTGCCAGCAGCGGGGCCTTCAGGACGGGCACTGAAGCTTTCTTT.

The CDR3 DNA sequence: TGTGCCAGCAGCGTAACTAGCGGGACCCAGACCGATGAGCAGTTCTTC. Protein: CASSVTSGTQTDEQFF. The chain is built from TRBV9 and TRBJ2-1; 10 bases are a match to TRBD2. This CDR3 comprises 16 residues. CDR1 and CDR2 (germline): SGDLS, YYNGEE. V shed 1 base and J 8 bases; nucleotides not matched to a gene: 9.

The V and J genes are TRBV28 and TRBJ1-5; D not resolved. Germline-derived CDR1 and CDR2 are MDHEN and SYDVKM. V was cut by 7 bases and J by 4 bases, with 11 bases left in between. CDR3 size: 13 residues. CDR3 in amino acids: CASTPQVNQPQHF. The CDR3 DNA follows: TGTGCCAGCACCCCGCAGGTTAATCAGCCCCAGCATTTT.

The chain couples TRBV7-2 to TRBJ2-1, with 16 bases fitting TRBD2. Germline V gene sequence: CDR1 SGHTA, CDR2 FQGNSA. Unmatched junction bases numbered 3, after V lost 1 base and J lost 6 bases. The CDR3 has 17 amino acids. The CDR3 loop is CASSLVGTSGGANEQFF. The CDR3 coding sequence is TGTGCCAGCAGCTTAGTAGGGACTAGCGGGGGGGCCAATGAGCAGTTCTTC.

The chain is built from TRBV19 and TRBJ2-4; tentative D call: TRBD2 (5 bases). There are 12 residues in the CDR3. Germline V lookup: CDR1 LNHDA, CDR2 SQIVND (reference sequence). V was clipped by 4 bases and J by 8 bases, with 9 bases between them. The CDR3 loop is CASSTKEDIQYF. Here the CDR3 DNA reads TGTGCCAGTAGTACCAAGGAGGACATTCAGTACTTC.

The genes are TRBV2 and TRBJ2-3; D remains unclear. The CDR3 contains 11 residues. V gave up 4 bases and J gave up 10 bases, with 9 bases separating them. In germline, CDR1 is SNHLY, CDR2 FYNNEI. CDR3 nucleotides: TGTGCCAGCAGTGTTGGAAGTGCGCAGTATTTT. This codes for CASSVGSAQYF.

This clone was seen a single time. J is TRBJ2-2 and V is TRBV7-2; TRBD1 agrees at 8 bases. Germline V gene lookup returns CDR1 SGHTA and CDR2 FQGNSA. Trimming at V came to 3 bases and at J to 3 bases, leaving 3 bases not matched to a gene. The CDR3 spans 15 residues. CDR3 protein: CASSFTGGYTGELFF. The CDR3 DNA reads TGTGCCAGCAGCTTTACAGGGGGGTACACCGGGGAGCTGTTTTTT.

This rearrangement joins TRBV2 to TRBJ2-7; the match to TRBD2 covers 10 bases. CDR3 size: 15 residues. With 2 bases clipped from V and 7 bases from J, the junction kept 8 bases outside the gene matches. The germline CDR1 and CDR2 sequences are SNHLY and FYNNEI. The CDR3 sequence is CASSEHGLAVGEQYF. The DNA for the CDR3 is TGTGCCAGCAGTGAACATGGACTAGCGGTGGGGGAGCAGTACTTC.

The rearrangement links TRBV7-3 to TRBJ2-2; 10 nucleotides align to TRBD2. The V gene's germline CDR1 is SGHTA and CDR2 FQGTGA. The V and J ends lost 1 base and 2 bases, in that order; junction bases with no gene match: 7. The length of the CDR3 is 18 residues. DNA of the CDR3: TGTGCCAGCAGCTTAAATCCTAGCGGGAGCGGAAACACCGGGGAGCTGTTTTTT. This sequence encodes CASSLNPSGSGNTGELFF.

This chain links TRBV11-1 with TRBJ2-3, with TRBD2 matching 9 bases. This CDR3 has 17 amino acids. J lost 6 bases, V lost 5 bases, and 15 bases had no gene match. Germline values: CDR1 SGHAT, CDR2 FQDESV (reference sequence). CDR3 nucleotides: TGTGCCAGCAGCCCCACCGGGCGGGAGGGCCGATGGGATACGCAGTATTTT. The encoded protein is CASSPTGREGRWDTQYF.

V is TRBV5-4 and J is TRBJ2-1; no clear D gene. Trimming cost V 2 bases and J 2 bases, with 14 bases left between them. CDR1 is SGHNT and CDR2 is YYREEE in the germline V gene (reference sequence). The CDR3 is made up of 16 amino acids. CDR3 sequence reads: CASSLTGRGTYNEQFF. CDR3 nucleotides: TGTGCCAGCAGCTTAACCGGACGAGGCACCTACAATGAGCAGTTCTTC.

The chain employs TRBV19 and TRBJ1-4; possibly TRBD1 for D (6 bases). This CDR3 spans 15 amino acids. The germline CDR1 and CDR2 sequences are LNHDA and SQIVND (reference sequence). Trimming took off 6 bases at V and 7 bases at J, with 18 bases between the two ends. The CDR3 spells CASRPHPRDTEKLFF. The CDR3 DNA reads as TGTGCCAGTAGGCCCCACCCCCGGGACACTGAAAAACTGTTTTTT.

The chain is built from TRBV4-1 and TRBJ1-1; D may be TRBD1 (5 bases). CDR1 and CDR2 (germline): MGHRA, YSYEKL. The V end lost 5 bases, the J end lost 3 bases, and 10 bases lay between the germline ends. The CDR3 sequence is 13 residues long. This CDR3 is CASSFQGDTEAFF. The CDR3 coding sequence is TGCGCCAGCAGCTTTCAGGGCGACACTGAAGCTTTCTTT.

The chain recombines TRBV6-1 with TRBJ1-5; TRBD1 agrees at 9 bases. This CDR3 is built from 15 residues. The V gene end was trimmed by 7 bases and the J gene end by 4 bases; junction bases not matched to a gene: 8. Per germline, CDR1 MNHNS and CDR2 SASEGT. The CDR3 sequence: CASILTGGKNQPQHF. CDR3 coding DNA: TGTGCCAGCATACTGACAGGGGGTAAAAATCAGCCCCAGCATTTT.

The DNA of the CDR3 is TGTGCCAGCAGCTTAGTAGGCGGGTTTAATTCACCCCTCCACTTT. Its protein product is CASSLVGGFNSPLHF. The genes are TRBV7-2 and TRBJ1-6; D is unclear. The V and J ends lost 1 base and 6 bases respectively, with 10 bases between them. The CDR3 spans 15 residues. Germline CDR1 and CDR2: SGHTA and FQGNSA.

CDR3 nucleotide sequence: TGTGCCAGTAGTGCCTCTATGCAGGGTCTCTCTGGAAACACCATATATTTT. The encoded protein is CASSASMQGLSGNTIYF. The rearrangement links TRBV19 to TRBJ1-3; the D gene is possibly TRBD1 (5 bases). This CDR3 is 17 amino acids long. V shed 5 bases and J shed 0 bases, with 17 bases lying between them. The germline gives CDR1 LNHDA, CDR2 SQIVND (reference sequence).

CDR3 DNA sequence: TGCGCCAGCAGGGCCCTAGCGGGAGGGCGAAATGAGCAGTTCTTC. The encoded protein is CASRALAGGRNEQFF. The chain employs TRBV10-2 and TRBJ2-1; the match to TRBD2 covers 12 bases. The germline V gene has CDR1 WSHSY and CDR2 SAAADI. The CDR3 totals 15 residues. The junction had 7 bases not matched to a gene; V was cut back by 6 bases and J by 7 bases.

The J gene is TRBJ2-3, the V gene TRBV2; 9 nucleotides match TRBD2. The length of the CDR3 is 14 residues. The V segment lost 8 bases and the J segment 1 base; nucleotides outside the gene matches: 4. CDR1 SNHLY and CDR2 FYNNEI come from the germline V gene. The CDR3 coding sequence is TGTGCCAGCCTCCGACTAGCGGGCACAGATACGCAGTATTTT. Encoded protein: CASLRLAGTDTQYF.

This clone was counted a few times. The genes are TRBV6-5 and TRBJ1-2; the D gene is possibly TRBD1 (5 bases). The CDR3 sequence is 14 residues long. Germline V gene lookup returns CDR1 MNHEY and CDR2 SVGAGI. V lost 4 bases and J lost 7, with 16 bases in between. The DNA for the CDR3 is TGTGCCAGCAGTTGGGACGGAGTTAAGGGTGGCTACACCTTC. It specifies CASSWDGVKGGYTF.

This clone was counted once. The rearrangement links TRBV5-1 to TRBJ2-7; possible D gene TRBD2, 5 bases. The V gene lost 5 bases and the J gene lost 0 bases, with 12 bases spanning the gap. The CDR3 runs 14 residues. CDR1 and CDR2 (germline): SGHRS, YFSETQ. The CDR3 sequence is CASRRTSTSYEQYF. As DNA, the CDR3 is TGCGCCAGCAGACGGACTTCAACCTCCTACGAGCAGTACTTC. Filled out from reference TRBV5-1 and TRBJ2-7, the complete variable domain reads KAGVTQTPRYLIKTRGQQVTLSCSPISGHRSVSWYQQTPGQGLQFLFEYFSETQRNKGNFPGRFSGRQFSNSRSEMNVSTLELGDSALYLCASRRTSTSYEQYFGPGTRLTVT.

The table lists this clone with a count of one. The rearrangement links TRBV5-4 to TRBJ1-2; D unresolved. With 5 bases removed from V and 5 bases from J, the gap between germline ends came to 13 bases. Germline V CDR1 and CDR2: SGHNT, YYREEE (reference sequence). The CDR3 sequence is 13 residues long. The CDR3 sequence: CASSPRTLYGYTF. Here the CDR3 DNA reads TGTGCCAGCAGTCCCCGGACCTTGTATGGCTACACCTTC.